These T cell receptor beta chains were read from a single sample in a study of Ad26.COV2.S vaccination and SARS-CoV-2 variants. TCRdb's copy holds only in-frame clones and misses some; the assay was immunoSEQ multiplex PCR. This sample has 350,000 to 500,000 clones, with 90% found just once. The material was peripheral blood, obtained in a trial of Ad26.COV2.S vaccine versus placebo. The receptor set was obtained from a person aged 18-60 years who received the Ad26.COV2.S COVID-19 vaccine or a placebo. The CDR3 runs from the conserved cysteine through the conserved F or W. D genes are given only for firm matches. A row's size may be missing; if present it is once, few, many or a size class.

- | TRBJ1-4 | TRBV10-1 | - | TGCGCCAGCAGTGAGTCGAGGGCTTCGGATAATGAAAAACTGTTTTTT | CASSESRASDNEKLFF
- | TRBJ2-2 | TRBV29-1 | - | TGCAGCGCTGAACCAGGGAGAACCGGGGAGCTGTTTTTT | CSAEPGRTGELFF
- | TRBJ2-3 | TRBV7-2 | - | TGTGCCAGCAGCTCCGCCGACCTTCAGGGACCCCTCCCAGATACGCAGTATTTT | CASSSADLQGPLPDTQYF
TRBD2 | TRBJ2-1 | TRBV6-5 | once | TGTGCCAGCAGCTCCGGACTAGCATCTTACCATGAGCAGTTCTTC | CASSSGLASYHEQFF
- | TRBJ2-1 | TRBV6-5 | - | TGTGCCAGCAGTTCCACAAAGGAGCAGTTCTTC | CASSSTKEQFF
TRBD2 | TRBJ2-7 | TRBV2 | - | TGTGCCAGCAAGTCCACTAGCGGGAGGGCCGTCTCCTACGAGCAGTACTTC | CASKSTSGRAVSYEQYF
TRBD2 | TRBJ2-7 | TRBV6-6 | - | TGTGCCAGCATAAGCGGGGTCGCCTACGAGCAGTACTTC | CASISGVAYEQYF
- | TRBJ1-5 | TRBV5-8 | - | TGTGCCAGCAGCTTAGAAGTTTCTCCAGGTAATAGCAATCAGCCCCAGCATTTT | CASSLEVSPGNSNQPQHF
- | TRBJ1-1 | TRBV7-8 | - | TGTGCCAGCAGCTTTCGGGGGGCTGAAGCTTTCTTT | CASSFRGAEAFF
- | TRBJ1-1 | TRBV15 | - | TGTGCCACCAGAACCACAGGGAAAAACACTGAAGCTTTCTTT | CATRTTGKNTEAFF
- | TRBJ2-3 | TRBV29-1 | once | TGCAGCGTTGATAAGCGGTTCGGACCAGATACGCAGTATTTT | CSVDKRFGPDTQYF
- | TRBJ1-1 | TRBV29-1 | few | TGCAGCGTTGGGCTCGGGGTCTACACTGAAGCTTTCTTT | CSVGLGVYTEAFF
- | TRBJ2-5 | TRBV7-6 | once | TGTGCCAGCAGCCCGACAGGTGTCGAGACCCAGTACTTC | CASSPTGVETQYF
TRBD2 | TRBJ2-1 | TRBV2 | - | TGTGCCAGCCGTAGACTAGCGGGAACCTACAATGAGCAGTTCTTC | CASRRLAGTYNEQFF
- | TRBJ2-1 | TRBV6-5 | - | TGTGCCAGCAGTTACTCGAATGAGCAGTTCTTC | CASSYSNEQFF
- | TRBJ2-7 | TRBV7-6 | - | TGTGCCAGCAGCCTCGGAGGGCCGTACGAGCAGTACTTC | CASSLGGPYEQYF
- | TRBJ1-1 | TRBV28 | - | TGTGCCAGCAGTTCTGGGACGGTGAACACTGAAGCTTTCTTT | CASSSGTVNTEAFF
TRBD1 | TRBJ2-2 | TRBV27 | - | TGTGCCAGCAGTTTATCGGGCCAGGGGGACACCGGGGAGCTGTTTTTT | CASSLSGQGDTGELFF
- | TRBJ2-1 | TRBV27 | - | TGTGCCAGCAGTTTACGACCCTCGACTAGATTCTACAATGAGCAGTTCTTC | CASSLRPSTRFYNEQFF
- | TRBJ2-1 | TRBV7-9 | - | TGTGCCATCTCGACAGGAGCGTACAATGAGCAGTTCTTC | CAISTGAYNEQFF
TRBD2 | TRBJ2-1 | TRBV5-1 | - | TGCGCCAGCAGCTTGGCCGCTAGCGGGTTATTCAATGAGCAGTTCTTC | CASSLAASGLFNEQFF
TRBD1 | TRBJ1-5 | TRBV28 | - | TGTGCCAGCACCCACGGACAGGGATGGGCTCAGCCCCAGCATTTT | CASTHGQGWAQPQHF
- | TRBJ2-7 | TRBV27 | once | TGTGCCAGCATCAAGACAGGGAGGGACATCGAGCAGTACTTC | CASIKTGRDIEQYF
TRBD1 | TRBJ1-2 | TRBV6-5 | - | TGTGCCAGCAGTCCCCGGGACAGCTACTATGGCTACACCTTC | CASSPRDSYYGYTF
TRBD2 | TRBJ2-7 | TRBV7-2 | once | TGTGCCAGCAGCTTTATAGCGGGACCCACCTACGAGCAGTACTTC | CASSFIAGPTYEQYF
- | TRBJ1-1 | TRBV18 | - | TGTGCCAGCTCACCCGGGGGGAACACTGAAGCTTTCTTT | CASSPGGNTEAFF
- | TRBJ1-6 | TRBV7-3 | - | TGTGCCAGCAGCTTAAGGCGGAATTCACCCCTCCACTTT | CASSLRRNSPLHF
- | TRBJ2-3 | TRBV19 | - | TGTGCCAGTAGTATGGCCTGGCGATCTAGCACAGATACGCAGTATTTT | CASSMAWRSSTDTQYF
- | TRBJ2-5 | TRBV24-1 | once | TGTGCCACCAGTGACACAGGGAGGGAAGAGACCCAGTACTTC | CATSDTGREETQYF